Each of the 11 T cell receptor beta chains below was sequenced from the same sample in a study of T cell responses to AZD1222 COVID-19 vaccine. Measured with immunoSEQ multiplex PCR; TCRdb has only the in-frame clones, and not every one. The sample yields more than 120,000 clones, 89% seen once. The material sequenced was peripheral blood, taken 28 days after the second AZD1222 dose. Every receptor here comes from an adult who received the AZD1222 COVID-19 vaccine.

The DNA for the CDR3 is TGTGCCAGCAGCCCGTTCACCCACATTAGCGGGAGGGCCATTAGGAGCACAGATACGCAGTATTTT. Amino acids: CASSPFTHISGRAIRSTDTQYF. The chain carries TRBV3-1 (or the pseudogene TRBV3-2) and TRBJ2-3; 11 positions match TRBD2. Per the germline V gene, CDR1 is LGHDT and CDR2 is YNNKEL (reference sequence). This CDR3 has 22 amino acids. Trimming removed 4 bases from V and 0 bases from J; junction bases left unmatched: 21.

This sequence joins TRBV28 and TRBJ1-6; tentative D call: TRBD1 (5 bases). CDR3 length: 18 residues. Germline V gene lookup returns CDR1 MDHEN and CDR2 SYDVKM. Trimming cost V 3 bases and J 2 bases, with 17 bases left between them. The CDR3 bases are TGTGCCAGCAGTTTGTTCGGGACTAACTACCCCTATAATTCACCCCTCCACTTT. It encodes CASSLFGTNYPYNSPLHF.

This clone was detected ten times or more. The sample has other DNA sequences that encode this CDR3 too. The rearrangement uses TRBV21-1 and TRBJ2-7; the table's D gene call, TRBD2, was not cross checked with the DNA. TRBV21-1 is designated a pseudogene. The CDR3 runs 17 residues. The CDR3 loop reads CASSKDRPAGARNEQYF. CDR3 nucleotide sequence: TGTGCCAGCAGCAAAGACCGCCCCGCGGGGGCGCGGAACGAGCAGTACTTC.

The chain combines TRBV6-1 with TRBJ2-6; possibly TRBD1 for D (5 bases). The CDR3 loop spans 14 amino acids. Germline-derived CDR1 and CDR2 are MNHNS and SASEGT. Trimming pared 3 bases from V and 18 bases from J, leaving 21 bases between. CDR3 region: CASSESDRSFPQTF. CDR3 DNA sequence: TGTGCCAGCAGTGAGAGTGACAGATCCTTTCCCCAGACTTTC.

The chain recombines TRBV6-5 with TRBJ1-1; D is uncertain. Between the trimmed V and J ends, which lost 8 bases and 2 bases, there was a span of 6 bases. CDR3 length: 11 amino acids. CDR1 is MNHEY, CDR2 SVGAGI, per germline. CDR3 coding DNA: TGTGCCAGCTCGGGAAACACTGAAGCTTTCTTT. Its protein product is CASSGNTEAFF.

The rearrangement links TRBV4-3 to TRBJ2-5, with TRBD2 identical over 8 bases. This CDR3 contains 18 residues. Per germline, CDR1 LGHNA and CDR2 YSLEER. V was pared by 2 bases and J by 1 base, with 12 bases of the junction left unmatched. CDR3 DNA: TGCGCCAGCAGCCAATTTTGGGCGGGGGGTGGAGGCCAAGAGACCCAGTACTTC. Amino acid sequence: CASSQFWAGGGGQETQYF.

This clone was detected once. The V and J genes are TRBV19 and TRBJ2-2; a weak D match, TRBD1 (5 bases). The CDR3 is made up of 15 amino acids. Germline CDR1 and CDR2: LNHDA and SQIVND (reference sequence). The V and J ends lost 4 bases and 3 bases respectively, with 12 bases between them. The CDR3: CASSTADSHTGELFF. The DNA of the CDR3 is TGTGCCAGTAGTACAGCCGACAGTCACACCGGGGAGCTGTTTTTT.

CDR3 in amino acids: CASSVTGFPTDTQYF. CDR3 nucleotide sequence: TGTGCCAGCAGCGTCACAGGGTTCCCCACAGATACGCAGTATTTT. This sequence joins TRBV7-2 and TRBJ2-3, with D perhaps matching TRBD1 (6 bases). CDR3 length: 15 residues. The V end was cut by 5 bases, the J end by 2 bases, with 14 bases between. Germline loops: CDR1 SGHTA, CDR2 FQGNSA.

The J gene is TRBJ2-1, the V gene TRBV7-8; D is perhaps TRBD1 or TRBD2 (6 bases each). The V end was cut by 0 bases, the J end by 10 bases, with 13 bases between. Germline V lookup: CDR1 SGHVS, CDR2 FQNEAQ. This CDR3 is built from 14 residues. Here the CDR3 reads CASSLAIKGGEQFF. CDR3 DNA: TGTGCCAGCAGCTTAGCTATTAAAGGGGGGGAGCAGTTCTTC. The variable domain in full, with the rest retrieved from reference TRBV7-8 and TRBJ2-1, is GAGVSQSPRYKVAKRGQDVALRCDPISGHVSLFWYQQALGQGPEFLTYFQNEAQLDKSGLPSDRFFAERPEGSVSTLKIQRTQQEDSAVYLCASSLAIKGGEQFFGPGTRLTVL.

This chain links TRBV6-2 or TRBV6-3 with TRBJ2-1, with D possibly TRBD1 on 5 matching bases. This CDR3 is 17 amino acids long. The V gene lost 2 bases and the J gene lost 0 bases, with 14 bases spanning the gap. Germline-derived CDR1 and CDR2 are MNHEY and SVGEGT. The CDR3 region is CASSYGAGPSSYNEQFF. DNA of the CDR3: TGTGCCAGCAGTTACGGGGCAGGACCAAGCTCCTACAATGAGCAGTTCTTC.

This clone came up once. The chain couples TRBV2 to TRBJ2-1, with TRBD2 matching over 8 bases. The CDR3 spans 15 residues. Germline lookup yields CDR1 SNHLY and CDR2 FYNNEI. V gave up 6 bases and J gave up 8 bases; unmatched junction bases: 12. The CDR3 nucleotides are TGTGCCAGCAGGCCTGGAGCGGGAGAGGTCGATGAGCAGTTCTTC. The encoded protein is CASRPGAGEVDEQFF.